This entry describes one T cell receptor (beta chain). There are 16 residues in the CDR3. Trimming removed 3 bases from V and 4 bases from J; junction bases left unmatched: 9. Germline lookup yields CDR1 LNHDA and CDR2 SQIVND (reference sequence). Clones were sequenced by immunoSEQ multiplex PCR, and TCRdb holds only the in-frame ones, with some missing. This sample has around 1.9 million clones; around 95% occur once, and the top ten carry more than 1.5%. The naive CD8 subset, CD45RO-negative cells positively selected for CCR7, excluded terminally differentiated effector memory CD45RA+ cells. These data are taken from a study of shared clonotypes between healthy human individuals. Overall study context: The people who gave samples were a couple of women and a few men aged 18 to 49.

This rearrangement joins TRBV19 to TRBJ2-1; 7 nucleotides align to TRBD2. The sample consisted of naive CD8+ T cells from PBMCs. The source of this sequence is a man aged 18 to 29 in good health. Some clones in this sample may be carry-over from other donors' samples. The CDR3 nucleotides are TGTGCCAGTAGTATCCTGCCAAGCGGGATATACAATGAGCAGTTCTTC. This sequence encodes CASSILPSGIYNEQFF.